This T cell receptor beta chain was recorded in a study of blood T cells in healthy people across ages. Study background: T cells yielded about one barcoded beta molecule per two cells through template switching. Study-level points and caveats: It was held that the diversity estimates obtained from one million T cells were underestimates.

Each sample had at least 6 million PBMCs isolated. A remark on this clonotype: The antigen is undetermined.

For the second PCR, which ran for about 6 to 11 cycles, a sample-barcoded 5' primer and a J-beta primer mix were used. Each cDNA was tagged by a template-switch adaptor containing 12 random nucleotides. TCRdb called the 5' RACE reads again in MiXCR, with one record for every CDR3 protein. The table includes hundreds of thousands of distinct CDR3 sequences, roughly 26% detected once. CDR3 length: 11 residues. CDR1 and CDR2 (germline): SEHNR, FQNEAQ (reference sequence). The sequence was obtained from an elderly woman in good health. The sequencing input was blood. This chain joins TRBV7-9 and TRBJ2-5; unclear D gene. The last part of the DNA fits TRBJ2-7 better; the J call may be wrong. The DNA of the CDR3 is TGTGCCAGCAAGGACGGCGGCGAGCAGTACTTC. Its translation is CASKDGGEQYF.